Following are 15 T cell receptor beta chains from one sample sequenced in a study of T-cell memory formation after mild COVID-19. A single record per CDR3 protein comes from TCRdb applying MiXCR to the 5' RACE reads. This sample yields about 350,000 distinct CDR3 sequences, of which around 15% are seen a single time; 20% to 25% belongs to the top ten. The sample consisted of PBMCs or a T cell subset sorted from them (not recorded which). Source of these receptors: a young man who had mild COVID-19 (a few samples of this study predate the infection). Cell type and time point are not known.

This clonotype has ten or more counts. The V gene is TRBV5-1, the J gene TRBJ2-1, with D perhaps given as TRBD1 or TRBD2 (5 bases each). The germline V and J ends were trimmed by 0 bases and 7 bases, with 14 bases remaining between them. This CDR3 spans 15 amino acids. CDR1 is SGHRS and CDR2 is YFSETQ in the germline V gene. CDR3 sequence: CASSLVSGRGNEQFF. CDR3 bases: TGCGCCAGCAGCTTGGTTTCGGGGCGAGGGAATGAGCAGTTCTTC.

This clonotype was seen a handful of times. This chain uses TRBV7-9 with TRBJ1-5; unclear D gene. Germline V gives CDR1 SEHNR, CDR2 FQNEAQ (reference sequence). There are 16 residues in the CDR3. V lost 4 bases to trimming and J lost 2 bases, with 15 bases between them. The chain's CDR3 is CASSSSTPAGNQPQHF. The DNA of the CDR3 is TGTGCCAGCAGCTCCTCTACCCCGGCGGGCAATCAGCCCCAGCATTTT.

Many counts were recorded for this clonotype. The V gene is TRBV6-6, the J gene TRBJ1-1; no clear D gene. In germline, CDR1 is MNHNY, CDR2 SVGAGI (reference sequence). This CDR3 has 15 amino acids. Trimming cost V 2 bases and J 2 bases, with 12 bases left between them. CDR3 DNA: TGTGCCAGCAGTTACCCTAACTCACAAAACACTGAAGCTTTCTTT. Translating it yields CASSYPNSQNTEAFF.

Ten or more counts support this clonotype. CDR3 DNA sequence: TGTGCCAGCAGCTTATCAGGGGGAAAGTTCTTC. Translated, it gives CASSLSGGKFF. V is TRBV7-2 and J is TRBJ2-1; 7 positions match TRBD1. The CDR3 length is 11 residues. Germline CDR1 and CDR2: SGHTA and FQGNSA. V was pared by 2 bases and J by 14 bases, with 3 bases of the junction left unmatched.

This clonotype was seen a few times. V and J are TRBV7-2 and TRBJ2-1; D is possibly TRBD1 (5 bases). There are 13 residues in the CDR3. Germline CDR1 reads SGHTA; CDR2 reads FQGNSA. Trimming removed 0 bases from V and 10 bases from J, with 10 bases in between. CDR3 sequence: CASSLAGAVEQFF. In DNA, the CDR3 is TGTGCCAGCAGCTTAGCAGGGGCCGTAGAGCAGTTCTTC.

The genes are TRBV12-3 or TRBV12-4 and TRBJ2-1; D not certain. V was clipped by 5 bases and J by 5 bases, with 4 bases between them. The CDR3 runs 11 residues. The CDR3 region has the DNA TGTGCCAGCAGTACGAACAATGAGCAGTTCTTC. Its translation is CASSTNNEQFF.

The chain couples TRBV29-1 to TRBJ2-5; D gene uncertain. The CDR3 sequence is 12 residues long. Deletions cut 6 bases from V and 4 bases from J, with 12 bases between. The germline V gene has CDR1 SQVTM and CDR2 ANQGSEA. CDR3 in DNA: TGCAGCGTAGGGATACTCGGAGAGACCCAGTACTTC. This translates into CSVGILGETQYF.

The V call is TRBV5-1, the J call TRBJ2-5; D gene uncertain. The CDR3 contains 12 residues. Germline V lookup: CDR1 SGHRS, CDR2 YFSETQ. The V end lost 5 bases, the J end lost 2 bases, and 7 bases lay between the germline ends. CDR3: CASSHGQETQYF. CDR3 coding DNA: TGCGCCAGCAGTCACGGACAAGAGACCCAGTACTTC. Based on the CDR3 plus reference TRBV5-1 and TRBJ2-5, the full variable domain is KAGVTQTPRYLIKTRGQQVTLSCSPISGHRSVSWYQQTPGQGLQFLFEYFSETQRNKGNFPGRFSGRQFSNSRSEMNVSTLELGDSALYLCASSHGQETQYFGPGTRLLVL.

This clonotype was recorded at least ten times. The genes are TRBV5-1 and TRBJ2-5; tentatively, D is TRBD1 or TRBD2 (6 bases each). V was shortened by 2 bases and J by 4 bases, with 9 bases between the two germline ends. Germline V gene data show CDR1 as SGHRS and CDR2 as YFSETQ. The CDR3 runs 13 residues. CDR3 in amino acids: CASSFRGAETQYF. CDR3 nucleotide sequence: TGCGCCAGCAGCTTTAGGGGGGCAGAGACCCAGTACTTC.

The chain recombines TRBV5-8 with TRBJ2-7; possibly TRBD1 for D (6 bases). With 0 bases removed from V and 5 bases from J, the gap between germline ends came to 15 bases. CDR1 and CDR2 from the germline V gene are SGHTS and YDEGEE. This CDR3 is built from 15 residues. CDR3 in amino acids: CASSLVGQGIDEQYV. Written as DNA, the CDR3 is TGTGCCAGCAGCTTGGTAGGGCAGGGGATCGACGAGCAGTACGTC.

In this sample, this clonotype turned up a few times. V gene TRBV10-3 combines with J gene TRBJ1-1; D uncertain. Trimming cost V 10 bases and J 5 bases, with 20 bases left between them. CDR1 is ENHRY and CDR2 is SYGVKD in the germline V gene. This CDR3 comprises 14 residues. The CDR3 spells CATLRTMGETEAFF. For the CDR3, the DNA is TGTGCCACCCTGAGGACGATGGGAGAAACTGAAGCTTTCTTT.

The chain is built from TRBV6-1 and TRBJ2-7, with unresolved D. The CDR3 is 11 residues long. Germline CDR1 and CDR2: MNHNS and SASEGT. The V and J ends lost 4 bases and 7 bases respectively, with 8 bases between them. The DNA of the CDR3 is TGTGCCAGCAGTGGCACCTCAGAGCAGTACGTC. Encoded protein: CASSGTSEQYV.

The chain joins TRBV5-1 to TRBJ2-4; TRBD1 aligns across 11 bases. The V gene end was trimmed by 4 bases and the J gene end by 3 bases; junction bases not matched to a gene: 3. CDR3 size: 15 residues. Germline loops: CDR1 SGHRS, CDR2 YFSETQ. CDR3 nucleotides: TGCGCCAGCAGCCAGGGACAGGGGGGCAAAAACATTCAGTACTTC. Amino acids: CASSQGQGGKNIQYF.

This clonotype was found a few times. V and J are TRBV28 and TRBJ2-5; the match to TRBD1 covers 7 bases. J was trimmed by 3 bases and V by 6 bases; bases with no gene match: 16. CDR1 is MDHEN and CDR2 is SYDVKM in the germline V gene. The CDR3 sequence is 17 residues long. CDR3 DNA sequence: TGTGCCAGCAGCCGTAACCCCGGGACAGCCAGAAAAGAGACCCAGTACTTC. This sequence encodes CASSRNPGTARKETQYF. Filled out from reference TRBV28 and TRBJ2-5, the complete variable domain reads DVKVTQSSRYLVKRTGEKVFLECVQDMDHENMFWYRQDPGLGLRLIYFSYDVKMKEKGDIPEGYSVSREKKERFSLILESASTNQTSMYLCASSRNPGTARKETQYFGPGTRLLVL.

The chain combines TRBV7-9 with TRBJ2-7; the D call may be TRBD1 or TRBD2 (5 bases each). The CDR3 is made up of 14 amino acids. The V and J ends lost 6 bases and 3 bases respectively, with 15 bases between them. Germline V gives CDR1 SEHNR, CDR2 FQNEAQ (reference sequence). CDR3 amino acids: CASRGDGGYYEQYF. The CDR3, as DNA: TGTGCCAGCAGAGGGGACGGAGGATACTACGAGCAGTACTTC. Full variable domain (missing parts from reference TRBV7-9 and TRBJ2-7): DTGVSQNPRHKITKRGQNVTFRCDPISEHNRLYWYRQTLGQGPEFLTYFQNEAQLEKSRLLSDRFSAERPKGSFSTLEIQRTEQGDSAMYLCASRGDGGYYEQYFGPGTRLTVT.